These T cell receptor beta chains were read from a single sample in a study of T cell responses to AZD1222 COVID-19 vaccine. Measured with immunoSEQ multiplex PCR; TCRdb has only the in-frame clones, and not every one. The table includes under 150,000 clones, roughly 88% detected once. Source: peripheral blood, taken on day 0 of AZD1222 vaccination. The origin of the receptors is an adult in good health. The CDR3 runs from the conserved cysteine through the conserved F or W. A D gene is named only where the DNA matches it firmly. Size values are once, few and many counts, or a class for expanded clones, and some rows have none.

d_gene | abundance | j_gene | v_gene | CDR3aa | CDR3nt
- | few | TRBJ1-1 | TRBV5-1 | CASSVSGTNTEAFF | TGCGCCAGCAGCGTCTCGGGGACGAACACTGAAGCTTTCTTT
- | - | TRBJ1-3 | TRBV3-1/TRBV3-2 | CASSPPTRPSQANTIYF | TGTGCCAGCAGCCCGCCGACACGGCCCTCCCAGGCCAACACCATATATTTT
TRBD2 | - | TRBJ2-3 | TRBV19 | CASSIKRGTITDTQYF | TGTGCCAGTAGTATTAAGCGGGGGACAATCACAGATACGCAGTATTTT
TRBD2 | - | TRBJ2-1 | TRBV7-8 | CASSPRTSKSNEQFF | TGTGCCAGCAGCCCCCGGACTAGCAAGTCCAATGAGCAGTTCTTC
TRBD1 | - | TRBJ2-5 | TRBV6-5 | CASSPTGQETQYF | TGTGCCAGCAGCCCGACAGGGCAGGAGACCCAGTACTTC
TRBD1 | - | TRBJ1-2 | TRBV29-1 | CSVWTGDGGYTF | TGCAGCGTCTGGACAGGGGATGGTGGCTACACCTTC
- | - | TRBJ1-4 | TRBV27 | CASSLEWQENEKLFF | TGTGCCAGCAGTTTAGAATGGCAGGAGAATGAAAAACTGTTTTTT
- | - | TRBJ1-1 | TRBV11-1 | CASSSGSSGTEAFF | TGTGCCAGCAGCTCCGGTTCCTCCGGGACTGAAGCTTTCTTT
- | - | TRBJ1-5 | TRBV2 | CASSQTGRNQPQHF | TGCGCCAGCAGCCAGACAGGACGCAATCAGCCCCAGCATTTT
- | - | TRBJ1-5 | TRBV2 | CASSEQGEFQPQHF | TGTGCCAGCAGTGAGCAGGGAGAGTTTCAGCCCCAGCATTTT